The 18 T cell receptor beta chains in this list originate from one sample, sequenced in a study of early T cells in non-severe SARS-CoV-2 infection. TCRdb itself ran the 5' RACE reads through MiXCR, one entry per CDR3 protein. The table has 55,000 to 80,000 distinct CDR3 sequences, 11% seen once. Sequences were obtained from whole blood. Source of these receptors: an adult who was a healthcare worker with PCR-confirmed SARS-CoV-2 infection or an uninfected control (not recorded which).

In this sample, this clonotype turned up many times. The CDR3 DNA sequence: TGTGCCAGCAGCCCACTAATGGGGGGCGCAGATACGCAGTATTTT. This codes for CASSPLMGGADTQYF. The chain employs TRBV6-5 and TRBJ2-3; D may correspond to TRBD1 or TRBD2 (6 bases each). Germline CDR1 and CDR2: MNHEY and SVGAGI. Trimming shortened V by 6 bases and J by 4 bases, and 17 bases separated the two germline ends. This CDR3 region has 15 residues.

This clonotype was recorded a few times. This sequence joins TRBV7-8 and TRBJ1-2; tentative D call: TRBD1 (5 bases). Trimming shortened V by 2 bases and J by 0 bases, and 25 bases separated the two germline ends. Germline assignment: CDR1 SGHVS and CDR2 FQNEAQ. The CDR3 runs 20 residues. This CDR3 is CASSLTKRGYPRVANYGYTF. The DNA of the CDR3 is TGTGCCAGCAGCTTAACCAAGCGGGGCTATCCGAGGGTAGCTAACTATGGCTACACCTTC.

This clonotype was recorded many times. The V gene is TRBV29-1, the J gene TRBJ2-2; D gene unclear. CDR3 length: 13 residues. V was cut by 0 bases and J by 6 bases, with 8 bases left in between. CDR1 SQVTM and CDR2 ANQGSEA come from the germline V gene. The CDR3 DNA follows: TGCAGCGTTGAAGATCATGGAGCCGGGGAGCTGTTTTTT. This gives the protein CSVEDHGAGELFF.

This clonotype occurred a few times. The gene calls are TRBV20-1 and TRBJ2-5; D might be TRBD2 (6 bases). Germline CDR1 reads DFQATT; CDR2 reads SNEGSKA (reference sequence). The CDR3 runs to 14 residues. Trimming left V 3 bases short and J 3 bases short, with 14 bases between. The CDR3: CSASYTGVEETQYF. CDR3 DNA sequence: TGCAGTGCTAGTTATACGGGAGTAGAAGAGACCCAGTACTTC.

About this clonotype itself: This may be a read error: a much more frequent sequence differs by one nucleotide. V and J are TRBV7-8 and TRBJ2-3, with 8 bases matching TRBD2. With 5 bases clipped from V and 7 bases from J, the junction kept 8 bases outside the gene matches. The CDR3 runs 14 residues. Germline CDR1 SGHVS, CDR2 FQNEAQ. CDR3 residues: CASSIGGASYTQYF. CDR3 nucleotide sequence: TGTGCCAGCAGCATCGGGGGGGCCTCATATACGCAGTATTTT.

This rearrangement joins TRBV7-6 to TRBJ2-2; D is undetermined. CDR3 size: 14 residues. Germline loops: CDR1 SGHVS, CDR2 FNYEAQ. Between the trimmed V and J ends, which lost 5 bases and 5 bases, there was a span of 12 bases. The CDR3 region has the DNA TGTGCCAGCAGCCCCCGCAGCAGGACCGGGGAGCTGTTTTTT. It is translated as CASSPRSRTGELFF. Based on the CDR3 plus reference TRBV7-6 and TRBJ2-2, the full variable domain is GAGVSQSPRYKVTKRGQDVALRCDPISGHVSLYWYRQALGQGPEFLTYFNYEAQQDKSGLPNDRFSAERPEGSISTLTIQRTEQRDSAMYRCASSPRSRTGELFFGEGSRLTVL.

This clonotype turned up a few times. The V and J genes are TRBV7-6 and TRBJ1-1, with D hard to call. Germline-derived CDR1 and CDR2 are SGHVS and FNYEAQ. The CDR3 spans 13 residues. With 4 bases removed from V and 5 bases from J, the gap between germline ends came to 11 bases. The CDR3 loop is CASSYSLGTEAFF. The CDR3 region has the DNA TGTGCCAGCAGCTACTCCCTAGGGACTGAAGCTTTCTTT.

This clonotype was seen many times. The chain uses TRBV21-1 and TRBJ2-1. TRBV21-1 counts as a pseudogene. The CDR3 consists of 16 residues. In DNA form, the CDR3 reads TGTGCCAGCAGCAAAGACACTGAAAGCTCCTACAATGAGCAGTTCTTC. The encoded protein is CASSKDTESSYNEQFF.

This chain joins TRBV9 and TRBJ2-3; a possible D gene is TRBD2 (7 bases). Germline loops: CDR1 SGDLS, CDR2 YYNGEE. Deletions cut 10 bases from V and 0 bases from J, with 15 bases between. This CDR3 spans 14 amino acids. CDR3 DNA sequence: TGTGCCTCACAGGGCGGGAGTAGCACAGATACGCAGTATTTT. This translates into CASQGGSSTDTQYF.

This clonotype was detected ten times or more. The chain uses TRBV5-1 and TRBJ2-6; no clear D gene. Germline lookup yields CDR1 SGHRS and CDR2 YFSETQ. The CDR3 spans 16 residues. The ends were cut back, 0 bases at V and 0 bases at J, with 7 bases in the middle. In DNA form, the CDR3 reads TGCGCCAGCAGCTTGGCGGTGAGCTCTGGGGCCAACGTCCTGACTTTC. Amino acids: CASSLAVSSGANVLTF.

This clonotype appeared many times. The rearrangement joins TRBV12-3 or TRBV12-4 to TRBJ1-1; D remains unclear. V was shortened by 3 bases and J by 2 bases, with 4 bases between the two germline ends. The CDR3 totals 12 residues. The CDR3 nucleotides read TGTGCCAGCAGTTTGTCTAACACTGAAGCTTTCTTT. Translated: CASSLSNTEAFF.

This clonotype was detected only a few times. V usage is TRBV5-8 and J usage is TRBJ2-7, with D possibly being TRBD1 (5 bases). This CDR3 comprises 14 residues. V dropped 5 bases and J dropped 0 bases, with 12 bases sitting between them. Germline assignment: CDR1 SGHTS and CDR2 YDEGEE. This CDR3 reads CASRLTGYSYEQYF. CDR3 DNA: TGTGCCAGCAGGCTTACAGGTTACTCCTACGAGCAGTACTTC.

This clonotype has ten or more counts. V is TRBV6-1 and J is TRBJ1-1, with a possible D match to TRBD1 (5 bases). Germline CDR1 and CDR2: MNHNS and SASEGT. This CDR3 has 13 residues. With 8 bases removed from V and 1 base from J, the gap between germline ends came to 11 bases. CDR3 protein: CASGGTGNTEAFF. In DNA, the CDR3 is TGTGCCAGCGGGGGGACGGGGAACACTGAAGCTTTCTTT.

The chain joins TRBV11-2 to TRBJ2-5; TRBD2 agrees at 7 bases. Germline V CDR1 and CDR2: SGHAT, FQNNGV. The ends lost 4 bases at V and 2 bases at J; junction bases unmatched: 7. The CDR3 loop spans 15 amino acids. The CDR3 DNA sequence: TGTGCCAGCAGCTCCCATCTAGCGGTACAAGAGACCCAGTACTTC. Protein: CASSSHLAVQETQYF.

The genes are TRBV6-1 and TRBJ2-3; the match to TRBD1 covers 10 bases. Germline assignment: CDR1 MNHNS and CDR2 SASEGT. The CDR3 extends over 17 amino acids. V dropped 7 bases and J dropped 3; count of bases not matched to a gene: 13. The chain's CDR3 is CASKNRWGTGATDTQYF. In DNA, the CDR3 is TGTGCCAGCAAAAACAGGTGGGGGACAGGGGCGACAGATACGCAGTATTTT.

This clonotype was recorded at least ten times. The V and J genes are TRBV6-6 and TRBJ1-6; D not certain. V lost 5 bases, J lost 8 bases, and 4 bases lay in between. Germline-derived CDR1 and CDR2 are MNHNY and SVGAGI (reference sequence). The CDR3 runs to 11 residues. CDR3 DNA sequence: TGTGCCAGCAGTACCGATTCACCCCTCCACTTT. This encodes CASSTDSPLHF.

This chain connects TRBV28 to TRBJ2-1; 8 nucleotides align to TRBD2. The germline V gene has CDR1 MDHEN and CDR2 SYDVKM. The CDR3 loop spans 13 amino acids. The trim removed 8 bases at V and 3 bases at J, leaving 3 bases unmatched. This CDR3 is CASQAGGYNEQFF. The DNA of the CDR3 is TGTGCCAGCCAGGCGGGAGGCTACAATGAGCAGTTCTTC.

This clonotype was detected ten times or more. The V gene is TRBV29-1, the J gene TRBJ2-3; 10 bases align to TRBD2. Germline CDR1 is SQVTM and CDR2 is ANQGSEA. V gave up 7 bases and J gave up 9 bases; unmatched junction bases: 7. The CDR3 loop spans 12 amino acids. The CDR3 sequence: CSGGTSEETQYF. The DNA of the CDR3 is TGCAGCGGTGGGACTAGCGAGGAAACGCAGTATTTT.